These 17 T cell receptor beta chains were all obtained from the same sample, sequenced in a study of T cell responses to AZD1222 COVID-19 vaccine. Using immunoSEQ multiplex PCR, the repertoire was profiled, and TCRdb retains in-frame clones only, with some absent. This sample has 100,000 to 150,000 clones, with about nine tenths found just once. Sequences were derived from peripheral blood, sampled on day 0 of AZD1222 vaccination. All receptors derive from an adult in good health.

The chain uses TRBV7-9 and TRBJ1-2; 9 bases are shared with TRBD1. The CDR3 contains 14 residues. Trimming at V came to 5 bases and at J to 5 bases, leaving 6 bases not matched to a gene. The germline V gene encodes CDR1 SEHNR and CDR2 FQNEAQ (reference sequence). CDR3: CASSPRTGAYGYTF. The CDR3 DNA sequence: TGTGCCAGCAGCCCAAGGACAGGGGCGTATGGCTACACCTTC.

The genes are TRBV5-4 and TRBJ2-5, with 10 bases fitting TRBD2. Germline V CDR1 and CDR2: SGHNT, YYREEE (reference sequence). The CDR3 sequence is 15 residues long. V lost 0 bases, J lost 5 bases, and 4 bases stayed unmatched. The CDR3 region has the DNA TGTGCCAGCAGCTTGGTCAGCGGGGGGGCGGAGACCCAGTACTTC. As protein: CASSLVSGGAETQYF.

The chain employs TRBV3-1 (or the pseudogene TRBV3-2) and TRBJ1-5, with D uncertain. The CDR3 extends over 22 amino acids. CDR1 is LGHDT, CDR2 YNNKEL, per germline (reference sequence). V was shortened by 1 base and J by 0 bases, with 28 bases between the two germline ends. CDR3 protein: CASSQARKGMWACEDSNQPQHF. CDR3 DNA: TGTGCCAGCAGCCAAGCTAGAAAAGGGATGTGGGCCTGTGAAGATAGCAATCAGCCCCAGCATTTT.

The chain recombines TRBV12-3 or TRBV12-4 with TRBJ2-2; D not certain. The CDR3 runs 13 residues. V was cut by 5 bases and J by 2 bases, with 6 bases left in between. This chain's CDR3 is CASSRRNTGELFF. The CDR3 coding sequence is TGTGCCAGCAGTAGGAGAAACACCGGGGAGCTGTTTTTT.

The chain employs TRBV27 and TRBJ1-6; D is unclear. Deletions cut 7 bases from V and 3 bases from J, with 4 bases between. CDR3 length: 12 amino acids. Germline loops: CDR1 MNHEY, CDR2 SMNVEV (reference sequence). The DNA of the CDR3 is TGTGCCAGCACCGACTATAATTCACCCCTCCACTTT. Protein product: CASTDYNSPLHF.

There are a few counts of this clone. The chain has TRBV6-1 and TRBJ2-7; D perhaps matches TRBD1 (5 bases). Germline loops: CDR1 MNHNS, CDR2 SASEGT. The CDR3 spans 14 residues. Trimming pared 3 bases from V and 5 bases from J, leaving 14 bases between. The CDR3 DNA reads TGTGCCAGCAGTGAGGGGTCAGGGCCCCACGAGCAGTACTTC. Its protein is CASSEGSGPHEQYF.

The chain combines TRBV7-2 with TRBJ1-4; TRBD1 matches 9 bases. Germline CDR1 SGHTA, CDR2 FQGNSA. Unmatched junction bases numbered 6, after V lost 5 bases and J lost 8 bases. The CDR3 is 14 amino acids. CDR3 sequence (DNA): TGTGCCAGCAGCCGCCGGGACAGGGAGGAAAAACTGTTTTTT. It translates to CASSRRDREEKLFF.

A note on this clone: This specimen includes other DNA sequences encoding the same CDR3. This chain joins TRBV30 and TRBJ1-3; tentatively, D is TRBD1 (5 bases). The germline CDR1 and CDR2 sequences are GTSNPN and SVGIG (reference sequence). The V and J ends lost 3 bases and 7 bases respectively, with 7 bases between them. The CDR3 has 11 residues. CDR3 DNA: TGTGCCTGGAGCGGGGGGAACACCATATATTTT. It encodes CAWSGGNTIYF.

Concerning this clone: Mismatch with germline at one junction end may stem from a read error. J is TRBJ1-1 and V is TRBV9; D is unclear. Germline V gives CDR1 SGDLS, CDR2 YYNGEE. The CDR3 contains 8 residues. CDR3 DNA sequence: TGCGGCAGCACCGAAGCTTTCTTT. Protein product: CGSTEAFF.

The rearrangement joins TRBV3-1 (or the pseudogene TRBV3-2) to TRBJ1-3; D is unclear. CDR3 length equals 14 residues. V lost 4 bases to trimming and J lost 1 base, with 8 bases between them. Germline CDR1 reads LGHDT; CDR2 reads YNNKEL (reference sequence). For the CDR3, the DNA is TGTGCCAGCAGCCCCCACCCTTCTGGAAACACCATATATTTT. Its translation is CASSPHPSGNTIYF.

The rearrangement uses TRBV19 and TRBJ2-2; D gene unclear. Germline assignment: CDR1 LNHDA and CDR2 SQIVND (reference sequence). The CDR3 has 11 residues. The ends were cut back, 9 bases at V and 7 bases at J, with 9 bases in the middle. In DNA, the CDR3 is TGTGCCAGCAAGTGGGGCGGGGAGCTGTTTTTT. Its translation: CASKWGGELFF.

The rearrangement links TRBV19 to TRBJ2-2; D ambiguous. The CDR3 covers 15 residues. Trimming took off 5 bases at V and 6 bases at J, with 16 bases between the two ends. In germline, CDR1 is LNHDA, CDR2 SQIVND (reference sequence). The CDR3 sequence is CASSGSGLGAGELFF. The CDR3, as DNA: TGTGCCAGTAGTGGTTCGGGTTTAGGCGCCGGGGAGCTGTTTTTT.

CDR3 residues: CASSVRDRGNNSPLHF. CDR3 coding DNA: TGTGCCAGTAGTGTCCGGGACAGGGGGAATAATTCACCCCTCCACTTT. The rearrangement joins TRBV19 to TRBJ1-6; 11 nucleotides line up with TRBD1. Losses at the gene ends were 5 bases for V and 5 bases for J; bases not matched to a gene: 5. This CDR3 is 16 amino acids long. CDR1 LNHDA and CDR2 SQIVND come from the germline V gene (reference sequence). Variable domain in full (rest from reference TRBV19 and TRBJ1-6): DGGITQSPKYLFRKEGQNVTLSCEQNLNHDAMYWYRQDPGQGLRLIYYSQIVNDFQKGDIAEGYSVSREKKESFPLTVTSAQKNPTAFYLCASSVRDRGNNSPLHFGNGTRLTVT.

The DNA of the CDR3 is TGTGCCAGCAGTTACTCGAATAGGGATGAAGCTTTCTTT. Translating gives CASSYSNRDEAFF. This chain uses TRBV6-5 with TRBJ1-1, with D unclear. Per the germline V gene, CDR1 is MNHEY and CDR2 is SVGAGI. The CDR3 covers 13 residues. V was trimmed by 0 bases and J by 7 bases, leaving 9 bases between them.

The CDR3 loop is CASSGRDRGLDIQYF. The DNA of the CDR3 is TGTGCCAGCAGTGGCCGGGACAGGGGGCTCGACATTCAGTACTTC. The gene calls are TRBV6-4 and TRBJ2-4; 12 bases map to TRBD1. From germline, CDR1 is MRHNA and CDR2 SNTAGT. Germline trimming cut 4 bases from V and 8 bases from J; bases unmatched to any gene: 6. The CDR3 runs to 15 residues.

V usage is TRBV7-2 and J usage is TRBJ2-7; possible D gene TRBD1, 6 bases. V was shortened by 1 base and J by 9 bases, with 22 bases between the two germline ends. Germline CDR1 is SGHTA and CDR2 is FQGNSA. CDR3 length equals 16 residues. The chain's CDR3 is CASSLGGMGATGTQYF. CDR3 coding DNA: TGTGCCAGCAGCTTAGGGGGGATGGGGGCGACGGGTACGCAGTACTTC.

This chain uses TRBV6-5 with TRBJ1-1, with D maybe TRBD1 (5 bases). CDR1 and CDR2 (germline): MNHEY, SVGAGI. The CDR3 sequence is 13 residues long. Trimming cost V 4 bases and J 11 bases, with 17 bases left between them. The CDR3 DNA reads TGTGCCAGCAGTTCGACGCTCCAGGGTAGTGCTTTCTTT. Translated, it gives CASSSTLQGSAFF.